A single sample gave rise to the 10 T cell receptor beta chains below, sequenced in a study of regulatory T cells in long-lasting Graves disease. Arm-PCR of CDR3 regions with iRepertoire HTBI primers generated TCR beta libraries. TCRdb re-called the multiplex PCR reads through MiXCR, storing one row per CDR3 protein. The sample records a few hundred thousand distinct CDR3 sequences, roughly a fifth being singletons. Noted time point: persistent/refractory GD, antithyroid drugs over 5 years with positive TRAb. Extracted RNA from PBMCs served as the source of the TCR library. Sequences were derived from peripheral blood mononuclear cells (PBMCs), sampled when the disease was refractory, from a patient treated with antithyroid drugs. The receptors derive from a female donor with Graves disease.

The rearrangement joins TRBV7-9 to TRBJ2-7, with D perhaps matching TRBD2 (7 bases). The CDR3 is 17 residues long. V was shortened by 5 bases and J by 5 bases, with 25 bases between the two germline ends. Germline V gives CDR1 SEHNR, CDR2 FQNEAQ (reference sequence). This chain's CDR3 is CASSPRGGGTPQDEQYF. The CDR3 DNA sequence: TGTGCCAGCAGCCCTAGAGGGGGGGGGACACCTCAAGACGAGCAGTACTTC.

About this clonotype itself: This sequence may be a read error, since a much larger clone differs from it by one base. CDR3 loop: CAIAMGAPGQETQYF. Written as DNA, the CDR3 is TGTGCCATCGCCATGGGGGCTCCTGGCCAAGAGACCCAGTACTTC. The rearrangement joins TRBV10-3 to TRBJ2-5, with D perhaps matching TRBD1 (6 bases). The V gene's germline CDR1 is ENHRY and CDR2 SYGVKD. The CDR3 runs to 15 residues. Trimming shortened V by 8 bases and J by 1 base, and 17 bases separated the two germline ends.

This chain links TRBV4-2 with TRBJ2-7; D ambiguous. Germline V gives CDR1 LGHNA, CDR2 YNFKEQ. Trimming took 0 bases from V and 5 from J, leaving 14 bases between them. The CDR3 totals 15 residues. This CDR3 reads CASSQEWQNYNEQYF. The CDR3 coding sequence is TGTGCCAGCAGCCAAGAATGGCAAAATTACAACGAGCAGTACTTC.

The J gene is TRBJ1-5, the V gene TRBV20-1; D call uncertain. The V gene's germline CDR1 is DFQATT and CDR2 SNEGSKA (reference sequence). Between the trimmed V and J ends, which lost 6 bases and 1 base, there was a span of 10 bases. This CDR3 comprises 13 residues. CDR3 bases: TGCAGTGCCCCCCCGAAAAGCAATCAGCCCCAGCATTTT. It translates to CSAPPKSNQPQHF.

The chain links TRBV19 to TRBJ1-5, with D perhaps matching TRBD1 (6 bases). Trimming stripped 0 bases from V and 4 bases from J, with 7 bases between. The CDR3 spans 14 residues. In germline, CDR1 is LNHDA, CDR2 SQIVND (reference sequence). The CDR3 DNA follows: TGTGCCAGTAGTATAGACAGGGGAAATCAGCCCCAGCATTTT. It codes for CASSIDRGNQPQHF.

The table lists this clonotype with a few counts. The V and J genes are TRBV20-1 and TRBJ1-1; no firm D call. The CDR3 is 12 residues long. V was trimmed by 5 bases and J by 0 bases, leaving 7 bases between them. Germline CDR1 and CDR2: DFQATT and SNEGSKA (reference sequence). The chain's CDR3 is CSARPLNTEAFF. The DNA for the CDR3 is TGCAGTGCTCGCCCCCTGAACACTGAAGCTTTCTTT.

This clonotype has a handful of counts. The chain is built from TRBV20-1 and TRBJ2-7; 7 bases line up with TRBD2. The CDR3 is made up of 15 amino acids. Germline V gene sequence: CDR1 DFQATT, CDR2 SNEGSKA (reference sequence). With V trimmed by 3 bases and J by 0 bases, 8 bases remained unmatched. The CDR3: CSARGSSGSSYEQYF. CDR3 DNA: TGCAGTGCTAGGGGTTCTAGCGGAAGCTCCTACGAGCAGTACTTC.

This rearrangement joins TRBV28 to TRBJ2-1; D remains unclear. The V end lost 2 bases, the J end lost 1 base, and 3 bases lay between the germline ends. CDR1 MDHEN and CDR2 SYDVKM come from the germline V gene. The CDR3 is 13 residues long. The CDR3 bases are TGTGCCAGCAGTTTAATTTCCTACAATGAGCAGTTCTTC. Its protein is CASSLISYNEQFF.

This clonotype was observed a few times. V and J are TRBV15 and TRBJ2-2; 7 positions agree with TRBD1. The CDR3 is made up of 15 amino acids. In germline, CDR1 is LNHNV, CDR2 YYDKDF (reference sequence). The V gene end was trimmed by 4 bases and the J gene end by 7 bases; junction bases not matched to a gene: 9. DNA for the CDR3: TGTGCCACCAGCAAGCGACAGGGCCAGGGCGGGGAGCTGTTTTTT. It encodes CATSKRQGQGGELFF.

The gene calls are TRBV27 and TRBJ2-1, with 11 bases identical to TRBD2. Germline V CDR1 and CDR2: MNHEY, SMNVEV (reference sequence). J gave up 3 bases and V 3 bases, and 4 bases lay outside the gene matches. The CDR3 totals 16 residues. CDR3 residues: CASSFVGTSGYNEQFF. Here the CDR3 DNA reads TGTGCCAGCAGTTTCGTCGGGACTAGCGGCTACAATGAGCAGTTCTTC.